The next 10 T cell receptor beta chains were all read from a single sample in a study of blood T cell repertoires in COVID-19. Sequencing used immunoSEQ multiplex PCR; TCRdb keeps in-frame clones, though not all of them. The sample carries some 260,000 clones, around nine tenths recorded once. The sequencing input was peripheral blood. The receptors originated from a woman aged 40 to 50 who had recovered from COVID-19.

The J gene is TRBJ1-2, the V gene TRBV6-5; perhaps TRBD1 as D (6 bases). The CDR3 consists of 13 residues. Between the trimmed V and J ends, which lost 6 bases and 4 bases, there was a span of 12 bases. CDR1 and CDR2 (germline): MNHEY, SVGAGI. In nucleotides, the CDR3 is TGTGCCAGCAGGCCCCAGGGGCCCTATGGCTACACCTTC. This codes for CASRPQGPYGYTF.

The chain employs TRBV18 and TRBJ2-5; 14 bases are a match to TRBD2. After removal of 2 bases from V and 5 bases from J, the junction contained 10 bases not matched to a gene. The germline gives CDR1 KGHSH, CDR2 LQKENI. This CDR3 has 18 residues. The CDR3: CASSPWGLAGVGGETQYF. CDR3 in DNA: TGTGCCAGCTCACCATGGGGACTAGCGGGAGTCGGTGGTGAGACCCAGTACTTC.

The gene calls are TRBV3-1 (or the pseudogene TRBV3-2) and TRBJ1-2; D is perhaps TRBD1 (5 bases). V was trimmed by 0 bases and J by 6 bases, leaving 8 bases between them. The CDR3 runs to 13 residues. Germline lookup yields CDR1 LGHDT and CDR2 YNNKEL (reference sequence). CDR3: CASSQEGRDGYTF. The CDR3, as DNA: TGTGCCAGCAGCCAAGAGGGCAGGGATGGCTACACCTTC.

Only a few counts were recorded for this clone. The chain joins TRBV14 to TRBJ2-5, with D tentatively TRBD1 (5 bases). The CDR3 extends over 12 amino acids. Trimming took off 0 bases at V and 9 bases at J, with 8 bases between the two ends. Per the germline V gene, CDR1 is SGHDN and CDR2 is FVKESK. The CDR3 bases are TGTGCCAGCAGCCAAGATGGGGCTTCCCAGTACTTC. It yields the protein CASSQDGASQYF.

This sequence joins TRBV6-2 or TRBV6-3 and TRBJ2-1; TRBD2 might be the D (6 bases). V lost 6 bases and J lost 0, with 15 bases in between. Per germline, CDR1 MNHEY and CDR2 SVGEGT. This CDR3 is built from 16 residues. The CDR3 loop reads CASSPTGSSSYNEQFF. The CDR3 DNA is TGTGCCAGCAGCCCTACCGGGAGCAGCTCCTACAATGAGCAGTTCTTC.

V usage is TRBV24-1 and J usage is TRBJ2-6, with 8 bases aligning to TRBD2. Germline CDR1 reads KGHDR; CDR2 reads SFDVKD. The trim removed 3 bases at V and 4 bases at J, leaving 10 bases unmatched. CDR3 length equals 18 residues. The CDR3 here is CATSDPGREVGGANVLTF. CDR3 nucleotides: TGTGCCACCAGTGATCCCGGGCGGGAGGTCGGGGGGGCCAACGTCCTGACTTTC.

The chain joins TRBV5-1 to TRBJ1-2; D is unclear. This CDR3 is built from 14 residues. Per germline, CDR1 SGHRS and CDR2 YFSETQ. V was trimmed by 0 bases and J by 0 bases, leaving 6 bases between them. The CDR3 sequence: CASSLGSSNYGYTF. In DNA, the CDR3 is TGCGCCAGCAGCTTGGGCAGTTCTAACTATGGCTACACCTTC.

The genes are TRBV2 and TRBJ1-1; TRBD1 agrees at 8 bases. V shed 3 bases, J shed 6 bases, and the junction held 9 bases outside the gene matches. This CDR3 comprises 15 residues. Per germline, CDR1 SNHLY and CDR2 FYNNEI. The CDR3 region is CASSEGVRGPAEAFF. As DNA, the CDR3 is TGTGCCAGCAGTGAGGGGGTCAGGGGGCCGGCTGAAGCTTTCTTT.

This chain connects TRBV12-3 or TRBV12-4 to TRBJ1-2; maybe TRBD1 (5 bases). V was shortened by 3 bases and J by 4 bases, with 9 bases between the two germline ends. There are 13 residues in the CDR3. DNA for the CDR3: TGTGCCAGCAGTTTCCGCAGGGCCTATGGCTACACCTTC. Translation: CASSFRRAYGYTF.

The chain couples TRBV7-9 to TRBJ2-3; 12 nucleotides align to TRBD1. Germline trimming cut 1 base from V and 4 bases from J; bases unmatched to any gene: 3. Germline CDR1 and CDR2: SEHNR and FQNEAQ (reference sequence). This CDR3 is built from 16 residues. The CDR3 bases are TGTGCCAGCAGCTTAGAGGGGACAGGGGGCTCAGATACGCAGTATTTT. Residues: CASSLEGTGGSDTQYF. Full variable domain (outside the CDR3, taken from reference TRBV7-9 and TRBJ2-3): DTGVSQNPRHKITKRGQNVTFRCDPISEHNRLYWYRQTLGQGPEFLTYFQNEAQLEKSRLLSDRFSAERPKGSFSTLEIQRTEQGDSAMYLCASSLEGTGGSDTQYFGPGTRLTVL.